This T cell receptor beta chain was obtained from a study of cytomegalovirus exposure and HLA in healthy donors. Study-level findings and limits: The CMV antigen specificity of a few CMV-associated chains was confirmed through in vitro analysis. TCR beta sequences reportedly predicted the HLA-A and HLA-B alleles of most subjects accurately.

As concerns this clone: Its specificity is unknown.

PCR amplification relied on 60 Vbeta primers (plus 13 Jbeta primers). The assay was immunoSEQ multiplex PCR, and TCRdb's table has in-frame clones only and misses some. The sample contains about 85,000 clones, approximately 80% of which appear only once. Germline V CDR1 and CDR2: SGHRS, YFSETQ. V was clipped by 5 bases and J by 6 bases, with 15 bases between them. The CDR3 runs 13 residues. The clonotype was recovered from a woman aged 50 to 65 in good health and CMV-seropositive. What was sequenced was PBMCs. This chain uses TRBV5-1 with TRBJ2-7; a possible D gene is TRBD1 (6 bases). CDR3 amino acids: CASSLIQGSEQYV. As DNA, the CDR3 is TGCGCCAGCAGTTTGATACAGGGTTCCGAGCAGTACGTC.